The following is a TCR beta chain sequence with its context. Its matching antigen is unknown. This CDR3 has 13 residues. Germline CDR1 is SGHRS and CDR2 is YFSETQ. This sample was included in a study of T cells expressing NK-cell markers. As for the study in general: Each TCR beta repertoire originated in sorted T cells that were CD3+CD56+NKG2C+, CD3+CD56+NKG2C- or CD3+CD56-NKG2C+.

Production of TCR beta cDNA relied on 5'RACE template switching with UMIs. TCRdb reprocessed the 5' RACE reads, keeping one entry per CDR3 protein, no DNA. The listing contains under 600,000 distinct CDR3 sequences. Overall study results and limits: Six or seven donors showed dominant NKG2C+ clonotypes comprising roughly 1.0-7.0% of their CD8+ T cells. The CD3+CD56-NKG2C+ fraction of several donors was also led by these clonotypes.

This chain connects TRBV5-1 to TRBJ2-7; TCRdb's D call, TRBD1, is unchecked because there is no DNA. Sequencing was done on a sample of blood T cells: a sorted CD56 or NKG2C T cell subset, CD4+ or CD8+ T cells, or bulk PBMC T cells (not recorded which). The receptor's source is a woman between 45 and 60 years old in good health. The CDR3 region is CASRRTETYEQYF.